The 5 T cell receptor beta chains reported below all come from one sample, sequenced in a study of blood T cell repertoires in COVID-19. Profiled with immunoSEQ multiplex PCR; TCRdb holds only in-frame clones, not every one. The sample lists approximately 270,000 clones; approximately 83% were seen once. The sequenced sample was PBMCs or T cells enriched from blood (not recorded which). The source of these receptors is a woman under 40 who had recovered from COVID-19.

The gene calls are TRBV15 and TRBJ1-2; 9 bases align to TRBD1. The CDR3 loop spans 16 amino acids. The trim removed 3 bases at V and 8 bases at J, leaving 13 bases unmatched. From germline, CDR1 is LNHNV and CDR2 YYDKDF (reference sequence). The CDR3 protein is CATSRNRGRSPEGYTF. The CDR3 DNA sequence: TGTGCCACCAGCAGGAACAGGGGGCGCAGTCCGGAGGGCTACACCTTC.

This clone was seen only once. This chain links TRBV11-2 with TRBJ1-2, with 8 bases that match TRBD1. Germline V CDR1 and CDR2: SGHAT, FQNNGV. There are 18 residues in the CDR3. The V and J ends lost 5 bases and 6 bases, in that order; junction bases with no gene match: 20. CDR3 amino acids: CASSRLIKWGQAPDGYTF. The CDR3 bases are TGTGCCAGCAGCCGCTTAATTAAGTGGGGACAGGCCCCCGATGGCTACACCTTC. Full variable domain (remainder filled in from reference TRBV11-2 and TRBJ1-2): EAGVAQSPRYKIIEKRQSVAFWCNPISGHATLYWYQQILGQGPKLLIQFQNNGVVDDSQLPKDRFSAERLKGVDSTLKIQPAKLEDSAVYLCASSRLIKWGQAPDGYTFGSGTRLTVV.

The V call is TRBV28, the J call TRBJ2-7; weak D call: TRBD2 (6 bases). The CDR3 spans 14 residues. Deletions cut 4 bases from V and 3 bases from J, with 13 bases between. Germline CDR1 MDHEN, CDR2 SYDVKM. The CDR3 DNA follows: TGTGCCAGCAGTTCCGGGAGTTTACACTACGAGCAGTACTTC. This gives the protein CASSSGSLHYEQYF.

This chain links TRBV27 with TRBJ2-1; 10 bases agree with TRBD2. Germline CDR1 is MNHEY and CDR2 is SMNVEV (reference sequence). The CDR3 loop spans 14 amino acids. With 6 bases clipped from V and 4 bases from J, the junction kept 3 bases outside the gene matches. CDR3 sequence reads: CASSGTSAYNEQFF. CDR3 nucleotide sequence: TGTGCCAGCAGCGGGACTAGCGCTTACAATGAGCAGTTCTTC.

The CDR3 bases are TGTGCCAGCAGCTTGCTTGGGACAGGGGGCGGCTACACCTTC. Encoded protein: CASSLLGTGGGYTF. The chain recombines TRBV5-4 with TRBJ1-2, with TRBD1 identical over 12 bases. Germline CDR1 SGHNT, CDR2 YYREEE (reference sequence). J was trimmed by 8 bases and V by 1 base; bases with no gene match: 3. This CDR3 is built from 14 residues.